This passage covers 6 T cell receptor beta chains from one sample sequenced in a study of T cell changes during pregnancy in multiple sclerosis. The table came from immunoSEQ multiplex PCR; TCRdb's copy has only in-frame clones and leaves some out. The table shows more than 40,000 clones, with about nine tenths occurring only once. The sample consisted of CD8+ T cells from peripheral blood mononuclear cells, taken after pregnancy. The receptors shown here come from a female donor with multiple sclerosis, enrolled in a pregnancy study.

This clone is medium-sized (0.01 to 0.1%) in the sample. This chain links TRBV19 with TRBJ2-5; TRBD2 aligns across 13 bases. The CDR3 length is 14 residues. V shed 5 bases and J 4 bases; nucleotides not matched to a gene: 1. Germline lookup yields CDR1 LNHDA and CDR2 SQIVND (reference sequence). The CDR3 loop is CASSWTSGRETQYF. The DNA of the CDR3 is TGTGCCAGTAGTTGGACTAGCGGGAGAGAGACCCAGTACTTC. Full variable domain (remainder filled in from reference TRBV19 and TRBJ2-5): DGGITQSPKYLFRKEGQNVTLSCEQNLNHDAMYWYRQDPGQGLRLIYYSQIVNDFQKGDIAEGYSVSREKKESFPLTVTSAQKNPTAFYLCASSWTSGRETQYFGPGTRLLVL.

V gene TRBV4-3 combines with J gene TRBJ2-7; 9 bases line up with TRBD1. This CDR3 spans 17 amino acids. Per germline, CDR1 LGHNA and CDR2 YSLEER. The V segment lost 1 base and the J segment 1 base; nucleotides outside the gene matches: 8. The CDR3 protein is CASSQAGLDRGSYEQYF. The CDR3 region has the DNA TGCGCCAGCAGCCAAGCCGGGTTGGACAGGGGATCCTACGAGCAGTACTTC.

V usage is TRBV7-6 and J usage is TRBJ2-7; tentatively, D is TRBD1 (6 bases). The CDR3 is made up of 14 amino acids. Germline CDR1 reads SGHVS; CDR2 reads FNYEAQ. The V end was cut by 1 base, the J end by 4 bases, with 11 bases between. The CDR3 region is CASSLGQVVYEQYF. The CDR3 region has the DNA TGTGCCAGCAGCTTAGGACAGGTAGTGTACGAGCAGTACTTC.

A word on this clone: A read error may produce the germline difference seen at one junction end. CDR3 nucleotides: TGCAGCGCTGAAGGAGACAACTCCTACGAGCAGTACTTC. Its protein is CSAEGDNSYEQYF. The chain carries TRBV29-1 and TRBJ2-7; D is unresolved. There are 13 residues in the CDR3. The V gene's germline CDR1 is SQVTM and CDR2 ANQGSEA.

The chain is built from TRBV5-1 and TRBJ2-1, with 8 bases fitting TRBD2. CDR1 and CDR2 (germline): SGHRS, YFSETQ. This CDR3 region has 15 residues. V was clipped by 2 bases and J by 1 base; unmatched bases: 2. The CDR3 sequence is CASSFQRGSYNEQFF. The CDR3, as DNA: TGCGCCAGCAGCTTCCAGCGGGGGTCCTACAATGAGCAGTTCTTC.

This clone was seen once. The V call is TRBV9, the J call TRBJ1-2; TRBD1 matches 8 bases. After removal of 0 bases from V and 0 bases from J, the junction contained 7 bases not matched to a gene. The CDR3 loop spans 17 amino acids. Looked up from germline, CDR1 is SGDLS and CDR2 is YYNGEE. The chain's CDR3 is CASSVAPGGAPNYGYTF. Written as DNA, the CDR3 is TGTGCCAGCAGCGTAGCTCCAGGGGGCGCCCCTAACTATGGCTACACCTTC.